The entry below gives a single T cell receptor (beta chain) sequence along with its context. The antigen is not known. The assay was immunoSEQ multiplex PCR, and TCRdb's table has in-frame clones only and misses some. The sample includes about 80,000 clones, around nine tenths of them seen just once. This sample stems from a study of OX40 agonist ivuxolimab in advanced cancers. Study at large: The patients got ivuxolimab, which is an agonistic anti-OX40 (CD134) antibody. Every patient in dose escalation had hepatocellular carcinoma, melanoma, renal cell or head and neck cancer.

Whole-study results and caveats: At doses 0.1 to 3.0 mg/kg, CD4+ and CD8+ clones expanded.

This TCR was sampled from an adult with an advanced solid tumor such as melanoma, head and neck, liver or kidney cancer. Sequencing used CD4+ or CD8+ T cells sorted from blood, obtained in a trial of the OX40 agonist ivuxolimab.

The CDR3 bases are TGTGCCAGCATCAGGAGTCCCCAGCATTTT. Amino acids: CASIRSPQHF. The V gene is TRBV28, the J gene TRBJ1-5; no reliable D call. The germline V gene encodes CDR1 MDHEN and CDR2 SYDVKM. Trimming pared 7 bases from V and 10 bases from J, leaving 8 bases between. The CDR3 is 10 amino acids.